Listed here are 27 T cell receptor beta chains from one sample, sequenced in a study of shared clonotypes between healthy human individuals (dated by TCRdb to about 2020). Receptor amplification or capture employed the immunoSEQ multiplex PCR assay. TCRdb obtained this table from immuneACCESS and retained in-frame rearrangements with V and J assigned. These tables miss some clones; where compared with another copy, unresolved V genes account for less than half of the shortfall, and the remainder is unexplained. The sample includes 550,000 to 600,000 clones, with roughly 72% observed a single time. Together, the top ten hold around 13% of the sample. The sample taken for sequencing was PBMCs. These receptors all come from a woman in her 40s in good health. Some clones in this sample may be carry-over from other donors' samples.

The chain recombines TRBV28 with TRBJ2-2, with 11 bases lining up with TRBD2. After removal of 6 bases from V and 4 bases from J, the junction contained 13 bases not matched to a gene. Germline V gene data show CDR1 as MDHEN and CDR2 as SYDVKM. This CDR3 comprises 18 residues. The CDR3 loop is CASSQFSGRALGTGELFF. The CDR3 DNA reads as TGTGCCAGCAGCCAGTTTAGCGGGAGGGCCCTCGGCACCGGGGAGCTGTTTTTT.

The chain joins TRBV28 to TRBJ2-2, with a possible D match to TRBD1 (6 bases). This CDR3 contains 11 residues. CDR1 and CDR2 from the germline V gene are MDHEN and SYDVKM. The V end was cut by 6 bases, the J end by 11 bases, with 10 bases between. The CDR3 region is CASSVQGELFF. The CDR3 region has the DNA TGTGCCAGCAGCGTACAGGGCGAGCTGTTTTTT. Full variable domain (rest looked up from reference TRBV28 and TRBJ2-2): DVKVTQSSRYLVKRTGEKVFLECVQDMDHENMFWYRQDPGLGLRLIYFSYDVKMKEKGDIPEGYSVSREKKERFSLILESASTNQTSMYLCASSVQGELFFGEGSRLTVL.

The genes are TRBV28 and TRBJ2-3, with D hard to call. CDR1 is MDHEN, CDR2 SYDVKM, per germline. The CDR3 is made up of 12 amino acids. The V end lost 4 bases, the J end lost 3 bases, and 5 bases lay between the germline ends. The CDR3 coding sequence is TGTGCCAGCAGTTCGAGGACAGATACGCAGTATTTT. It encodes CASSSRTDTQYF.

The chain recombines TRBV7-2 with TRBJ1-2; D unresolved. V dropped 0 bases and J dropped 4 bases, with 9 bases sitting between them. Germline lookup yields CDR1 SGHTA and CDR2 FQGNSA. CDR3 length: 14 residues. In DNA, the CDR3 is TGTGCCAGCAGCTTAGCGAAGGGCAGCTATGGCTACACCTTC. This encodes CASSLAKGSYGYTF. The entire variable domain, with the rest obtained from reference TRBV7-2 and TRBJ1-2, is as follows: GAGVSQSPSNKVTEKGKDVELRCDPISGHTALYWYRQSLGQGLEFLIYFQGNSAPDKSGLPSDRFSAERTGGSVSTLTIQRTQQEDSAVYLCASSLAKGSYGYTFGSGTRLTVV.

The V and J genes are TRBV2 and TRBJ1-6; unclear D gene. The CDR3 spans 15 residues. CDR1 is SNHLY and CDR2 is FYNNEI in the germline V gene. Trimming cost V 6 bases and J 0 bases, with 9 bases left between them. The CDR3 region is CASREESSYNSPLHF. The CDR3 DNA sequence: TGTGCCAGCAGGGAGGAGAGCTCCTATAATTCACCCCTCCACTTT.

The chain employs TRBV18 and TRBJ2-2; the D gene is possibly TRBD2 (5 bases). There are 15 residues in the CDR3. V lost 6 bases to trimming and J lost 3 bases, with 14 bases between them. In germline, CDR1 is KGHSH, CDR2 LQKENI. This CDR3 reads CASSPVGEYTGELFF. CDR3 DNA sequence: TGTGCCAGCTCCCCGGTCGGGGAGTACACCGGGGAGCTGTTTTTT.

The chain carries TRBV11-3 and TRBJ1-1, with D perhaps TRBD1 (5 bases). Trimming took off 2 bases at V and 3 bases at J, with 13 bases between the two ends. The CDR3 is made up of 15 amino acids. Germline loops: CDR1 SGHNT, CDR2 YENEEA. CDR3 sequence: CASSLRTGRDTEAFF. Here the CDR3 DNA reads TGTGCCAGCAGCTTAAGGACGGGGCGAGACACTGAAGCTTTCTTT.

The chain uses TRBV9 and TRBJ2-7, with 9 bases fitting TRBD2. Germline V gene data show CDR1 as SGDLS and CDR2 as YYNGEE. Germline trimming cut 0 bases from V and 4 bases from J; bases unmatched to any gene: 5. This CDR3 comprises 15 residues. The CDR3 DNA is TGTGCCAGCAGCGTAGAGGGGACTAGCTTTTACGAGCAGTACTTC. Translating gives CASSVEGTSFYEQYF.

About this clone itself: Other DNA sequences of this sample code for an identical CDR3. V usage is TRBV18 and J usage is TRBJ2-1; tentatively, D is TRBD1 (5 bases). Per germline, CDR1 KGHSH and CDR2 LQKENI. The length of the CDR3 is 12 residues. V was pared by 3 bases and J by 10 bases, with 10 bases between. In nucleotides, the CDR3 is TGTGCCAGCTCACCCGACAGTAGGGAGCAGTTCTTC. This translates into CASSPDSREQFF.

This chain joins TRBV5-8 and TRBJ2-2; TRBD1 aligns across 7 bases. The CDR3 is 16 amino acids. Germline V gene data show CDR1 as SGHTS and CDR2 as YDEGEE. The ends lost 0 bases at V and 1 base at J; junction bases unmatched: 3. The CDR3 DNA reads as TGTGCCAGCAGCTTGGTTTACAGGGGGAACACCGGGGAGCTGTTTTTT. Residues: CASSLVYRGNTGELFF.

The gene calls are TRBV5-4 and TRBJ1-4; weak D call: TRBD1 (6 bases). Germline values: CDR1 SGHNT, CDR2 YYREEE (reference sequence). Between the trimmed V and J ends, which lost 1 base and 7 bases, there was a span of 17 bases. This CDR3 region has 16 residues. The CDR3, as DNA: TGTGCCAGCAGCTTGCGGGGGAGCAGGGGACGTGAAAAACTGTTTTTT. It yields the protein CASSLRGSRGREKLFF.

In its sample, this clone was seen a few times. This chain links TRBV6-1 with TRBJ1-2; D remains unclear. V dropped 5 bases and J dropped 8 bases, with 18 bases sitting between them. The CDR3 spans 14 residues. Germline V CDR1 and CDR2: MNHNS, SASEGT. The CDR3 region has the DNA TGTGCCAGCAGTCCCTGGTCGCCCGGCAGGGGCTACACCTTC. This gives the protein CASSPWSPGRGYTF.

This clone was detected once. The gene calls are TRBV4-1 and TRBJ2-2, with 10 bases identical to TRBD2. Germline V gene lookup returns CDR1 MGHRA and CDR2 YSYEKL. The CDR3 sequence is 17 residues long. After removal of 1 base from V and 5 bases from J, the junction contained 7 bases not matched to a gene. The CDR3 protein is CASSQGLAGVFTGELFF. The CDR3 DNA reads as TGCGCCAGCAGCCAAGGCCTAGCGGGAGTTTTTACCGGGGAGCTGTTTTTT.

The CDR3 coding sequence is TGTGCCAGCAGCTTATCTGGCAGGGCACATCCCTACGAGCAGTACTTC. Translated: CASSLSGRAHPYEQYF. This chain joins TRBV7-8 and TRBJ2-7; TRBD1 is a possible D gene (5 bases). The CDR3 contains 16 residues. Germline V gene sequence: CDR1 SGHVS, CDR2 FQNEAQ. Trimming took 2 bases from V and 2 from J, leaving 16 bases between them. The full variable domain, with the rest looked up from reference TRBV7-8 and TRBJ2-7, is GAGVSQSPRYKVAKRGQDVALRCDPISGHVSLFWYQQALGQGPEFLTYFQNEAQLDKSGLPSDRFFAERPEGSVSTLKIQRTQQEDSAVYLCASSLSGRAHPYEQYFGPGTRLTVT.

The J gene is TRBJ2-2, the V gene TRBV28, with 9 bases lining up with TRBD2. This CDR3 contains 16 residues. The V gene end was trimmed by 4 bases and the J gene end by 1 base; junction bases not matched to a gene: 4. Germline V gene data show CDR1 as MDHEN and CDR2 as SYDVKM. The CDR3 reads CASSYRLAENTGELFF. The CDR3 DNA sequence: TGTGCCAGCAGTTATAGACTAGCGGAGAACACCGGGGAGCTGTTTTTT.

CDR3 loop: CASSEGTSGKGQYF. The CDR3 nucleotides read TGTGCCAGCAGTGAGGGGACTAGCGGGAAGGGGCAGTACTTC. The chain combines TRBV25-1 with TRBJ2-7, with 13 bases matching TRBD2. The CDR3 consists of 14 residues. V lost 3 bases and J lost 9; bases outside the gene matches: 5. Germline CDR1 MGHDK, CDR2 SYGVNS.

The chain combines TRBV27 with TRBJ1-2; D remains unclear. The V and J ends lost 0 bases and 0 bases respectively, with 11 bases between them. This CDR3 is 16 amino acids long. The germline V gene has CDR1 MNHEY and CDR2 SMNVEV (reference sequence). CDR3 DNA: TGTGCCAGCAGTTTATCGGTGACGGCCCCTAACTATGGCTACACCTTC. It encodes CASSLSVTAPNYGYTF.

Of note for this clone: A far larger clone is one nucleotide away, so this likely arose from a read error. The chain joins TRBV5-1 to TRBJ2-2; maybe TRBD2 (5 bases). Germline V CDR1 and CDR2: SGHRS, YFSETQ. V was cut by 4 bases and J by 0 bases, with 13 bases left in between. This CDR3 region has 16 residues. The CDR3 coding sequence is TGCGCCAGCAGCAGAACAGAGGGCGCGAACACCGGGGAGCTGTTTTTT. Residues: CASSRTEGANTGELFF.

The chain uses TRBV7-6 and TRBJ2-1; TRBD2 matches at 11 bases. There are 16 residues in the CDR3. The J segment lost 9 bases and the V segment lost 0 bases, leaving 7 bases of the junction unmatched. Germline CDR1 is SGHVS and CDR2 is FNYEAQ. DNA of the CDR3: TGTGCCAGCAGCTTAGCGGCTAGCGGGAGGTGGGGTGAGCAGTTCTTC. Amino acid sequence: CASSLAASGRWGEQFF.

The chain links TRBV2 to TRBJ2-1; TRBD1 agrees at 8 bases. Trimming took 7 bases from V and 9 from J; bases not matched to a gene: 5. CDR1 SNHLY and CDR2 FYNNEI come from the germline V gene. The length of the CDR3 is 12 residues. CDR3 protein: CASIGQGAEQFF. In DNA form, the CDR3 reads TGTGCCAGCATCGGACAGGGAGCTGAGCAGTTCTTC.

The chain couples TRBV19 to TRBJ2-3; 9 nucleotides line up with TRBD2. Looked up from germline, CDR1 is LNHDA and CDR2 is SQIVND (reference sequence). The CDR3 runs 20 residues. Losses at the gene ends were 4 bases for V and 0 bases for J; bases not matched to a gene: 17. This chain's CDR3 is CASSKRLAEAIELSTDTQYF. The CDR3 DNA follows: TGTGCCAGTAGTAAACGACTAGCGGAGGCGATAGAGCTTAGCACAGATACGCAGTATTTT.

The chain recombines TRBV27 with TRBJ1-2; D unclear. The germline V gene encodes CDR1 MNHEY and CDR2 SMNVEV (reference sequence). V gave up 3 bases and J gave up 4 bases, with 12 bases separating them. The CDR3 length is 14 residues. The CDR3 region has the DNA TGTGCCAGCAGTTTTCGACCTGAGGTCTATGGCTACACCTTC. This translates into CASSFRPEVYGYTF.

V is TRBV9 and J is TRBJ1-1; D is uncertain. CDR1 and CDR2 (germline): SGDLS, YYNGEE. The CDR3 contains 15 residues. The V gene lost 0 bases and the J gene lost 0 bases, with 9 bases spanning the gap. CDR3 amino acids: CASSVAGQLNTEAFF. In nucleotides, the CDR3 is TGTGCCAGCAGCGTAGCTGGGCAGTTGAACACTGAAGCTTTCTTT.

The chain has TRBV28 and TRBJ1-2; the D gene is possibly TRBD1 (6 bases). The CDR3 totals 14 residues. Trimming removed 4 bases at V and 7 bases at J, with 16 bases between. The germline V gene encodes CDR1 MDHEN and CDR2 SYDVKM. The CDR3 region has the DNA TGTGCCAGCAGTTCCCCGACAGGACCAGGTGGCTACACCTTC. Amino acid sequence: CASSSPTGPGGYTF.

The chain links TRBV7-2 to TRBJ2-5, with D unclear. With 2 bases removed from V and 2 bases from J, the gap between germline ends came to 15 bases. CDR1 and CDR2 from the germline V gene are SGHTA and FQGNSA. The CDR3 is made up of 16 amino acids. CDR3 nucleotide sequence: TGTGCCAGCAGCTTATCCTATCAGCGTTCACAAGAGACCCAGTACTTC. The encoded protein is CASSLSYQRSQETQYF.

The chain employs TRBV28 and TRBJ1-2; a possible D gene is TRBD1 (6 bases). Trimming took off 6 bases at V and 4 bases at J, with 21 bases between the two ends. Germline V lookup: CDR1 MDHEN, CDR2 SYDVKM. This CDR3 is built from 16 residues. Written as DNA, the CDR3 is TGTGCCAGCAGGCGTCCGGGGGCAGGGAATTTCTATGGCTACACCTTC. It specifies CASRRPGAGNFYGYTF.

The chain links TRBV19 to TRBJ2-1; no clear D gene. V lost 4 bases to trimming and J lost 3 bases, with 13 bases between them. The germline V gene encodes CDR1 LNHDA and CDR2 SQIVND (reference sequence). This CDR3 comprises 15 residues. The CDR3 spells CASSTLGLGYNEQFF. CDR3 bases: TGTGCCAGTAGTACTTTGGGTTTAGGCTACAATGAGCAGTTCTTC. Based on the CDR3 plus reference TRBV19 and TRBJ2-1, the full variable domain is DGGITQSPKYLFRKEGQNVTLSCEQNLNHDAMYWYRQDPGQGLRLIYYSQIVNDFQKGDIAEGYSVSREKKESFPLTVTSAQKNPTAFYLCASSTLGLGYNEQFFGPGTRLTVL.